These T cell receptor beta chains were read from a single sample in a study of CD8+CD57+ T cells in acquired aplastic anemia. MiXCR, applied by TCRdb to the reads, yields one record per CDR3 protein. The sample contains hundreds of thousands of distinct CDR3 sequences, roughly 64% of which appear only once. The sample was sorted CD4+, CD8+, or CD8+CD57+ T cells (not recorded which) from PBMCs. Every receptor here comes from a human donor in good health, serving as a control. Each CDR3 is given without its conserved first and last residue. D genes are given only for firm matches. Size is omitted from some rows. Given values are once, few, many or a class for expanded clones.

d_call clone_size v_call cdr3_aa
TRBD2 many TRBV3-1 ASKLAGGAQTQY
. . TRBV9 ASGQGSGCTSDSQY
. . TRBV10-3 AISELVSSRTDTQY
TRBD2 many TRBV5-1 ASSLGSGVNEQY
TRBD1 . TRBV20-1 SASRDRVYEPQH
. once TRBV7-9 ASSRDGVPGGYGYT
. . TRBV9 ASSRYRCDEHY
TRBD1 many TRBV5-6 ASTLSWQGEYNEQF
TRBD1 . TRBV18 ASSRTTSDRGPGNTIY
TRBD1 . TRBV20-1 SAGTGLVNRELF
TRBD2 . TRBV20-1 SAVTGGKLYNEQF
. . TRBV15 ASSRYRQDTQY
. . TRBV12-3/TRBV12-4 ASSPEGRDSPLH
. many TRBV19 ASSIGTAANYGYT
TRBD1 . TRBV20-1 SARQGGEKHEQF
TRBD1 many TRBV25-1 ASKKTGELNYGYT
TRBD1 . TRBV7-8 ASRIQGAVYEQYY
. . TRBV9 ASTVGVGFQETQQF
TRBD1 . TRBV6-2/TRBV6-3 ASRRDRGTGGEQF
. . TRBV7-7 ASSLVMDTQY